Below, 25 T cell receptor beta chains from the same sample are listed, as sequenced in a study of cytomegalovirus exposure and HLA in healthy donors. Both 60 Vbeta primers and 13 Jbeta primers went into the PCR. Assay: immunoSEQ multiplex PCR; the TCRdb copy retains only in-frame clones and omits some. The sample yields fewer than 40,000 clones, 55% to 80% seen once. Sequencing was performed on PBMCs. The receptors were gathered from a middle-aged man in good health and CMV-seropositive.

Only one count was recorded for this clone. The CDR3 protein is CASTPGQETQYF. DNA of the CDR3: TGTGCCAGCACGCCAGGGCAAGAGACCCAGTACTTC. This sequence joins TRBV6-6 and TRBJ2-5; tentatively, D is TRBD1 (5 bases). CDR3 size: 12 residues. Germline V lookup: CDR1 MNHNY, CDR2 SVGAGI (reference sequence). V lost 7 bases to trimming and J lost 2 bases, with 8 bases between them.

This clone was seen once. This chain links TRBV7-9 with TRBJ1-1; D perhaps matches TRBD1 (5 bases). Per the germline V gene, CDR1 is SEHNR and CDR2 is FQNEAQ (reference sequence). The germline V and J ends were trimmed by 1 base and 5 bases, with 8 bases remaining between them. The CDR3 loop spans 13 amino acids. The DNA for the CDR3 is TGTGCCAGCAGCTTAGGGGGGGGGACTGAAGCTTTCTTT. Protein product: CASSLGGGTEAFF.

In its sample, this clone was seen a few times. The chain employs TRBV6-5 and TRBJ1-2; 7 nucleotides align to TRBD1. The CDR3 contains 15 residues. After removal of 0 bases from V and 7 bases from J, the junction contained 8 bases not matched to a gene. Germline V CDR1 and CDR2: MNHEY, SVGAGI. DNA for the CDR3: TGTGCCAGCAGTTACTCAGAGGGGGCGGTAGGTGGCTACACCTTC. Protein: CASSYSEGAVGGYTF.

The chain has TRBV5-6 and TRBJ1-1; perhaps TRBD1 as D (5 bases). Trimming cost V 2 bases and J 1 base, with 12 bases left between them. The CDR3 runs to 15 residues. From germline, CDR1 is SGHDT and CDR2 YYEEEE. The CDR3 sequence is CASSFGARPNTEAFF. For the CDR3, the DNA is TGTGCCAGCAGCTTTGGGGCCCGGCCGAACACTGAAGCTTTCTTT.

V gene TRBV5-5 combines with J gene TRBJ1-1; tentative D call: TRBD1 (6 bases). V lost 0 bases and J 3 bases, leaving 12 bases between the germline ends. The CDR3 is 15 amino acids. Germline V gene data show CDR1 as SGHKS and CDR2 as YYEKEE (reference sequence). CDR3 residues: CASSLEAGVDTEAFF. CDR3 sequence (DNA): TGTGCCAGCAGCTTGGAAGCAGGGGTGGACACTGAAGCTTTCTTT.

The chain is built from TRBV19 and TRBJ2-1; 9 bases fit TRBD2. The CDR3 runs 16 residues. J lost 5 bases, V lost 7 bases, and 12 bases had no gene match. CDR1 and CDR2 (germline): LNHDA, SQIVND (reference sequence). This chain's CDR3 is CASTQRRGGSNNEQFF. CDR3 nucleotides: TGTGCCAGTACCCAAAGGCGGGGGGGCAGCAACAATGAGCAGTTCTTC.

CDR3: CASSLGTGGNTEAFF. CDR3 nucleotides: TGTGCCAGCAGCTTGGGGACAGGGGGCAACACTGAAGCTTTCTTT. V is TRBV5-8 and J is TRBJ1-1; TRBD1 aligns across 11 bases. The CDR3 contains 15 residues. Trimming removed 0 bases from V and 2 bases from J; junction bases left unmatched: 0. Germline V lookup: CDR1 SGHTS, CDR2 YDEGEE.

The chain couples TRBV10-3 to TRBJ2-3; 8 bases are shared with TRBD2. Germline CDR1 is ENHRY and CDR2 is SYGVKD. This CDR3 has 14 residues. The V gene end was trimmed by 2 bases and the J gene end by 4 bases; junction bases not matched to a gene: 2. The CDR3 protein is CAISERGGADTQYF. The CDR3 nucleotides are TGTGCCATCAGTGAGCGGGGGGGCGCAGATACGCAGTATTTT.

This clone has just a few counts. CDR3 sequence: CASSPRQSTNEKLFF. In DNA form, the CDR3 reads TGTGCCAGCAGCCCGCGACAGTCAACTAATGAAAAACTGTTTTTT. J is TRBJ1-4 and V is TRBV7-2; a possible D gene is TRBD1 (5 bases). V gave up 5 bases and J gave up 0 bases, with 10 bases separating them. Germline lookup yields CDR1 SGHTA and CDR2 FQGNSA. This CDR3 spans 15 amino acids. Together with reference TRBV7-2 and TRBJ1-4, the CDR3 gives the full variable domain: GAGVSQSPSNKVTEKGKDVELRCDPISGHTALYWYRQSLGQGLEFLIYFQGNSAPDKSGLPSDRFSAERTGGSVSTLTIQRTQQEDSAVYLCASSPRQSTNEKLFFGSGTQLSVL.

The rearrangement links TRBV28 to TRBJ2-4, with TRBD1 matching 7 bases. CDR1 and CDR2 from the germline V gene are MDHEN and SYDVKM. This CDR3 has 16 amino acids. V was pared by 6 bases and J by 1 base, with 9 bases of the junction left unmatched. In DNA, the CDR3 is TGTGCCAGCAGGGGACAGACCCTAGGGGCCAAAAACATTCAGTACTTC. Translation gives CASRGQTLGAKNIQYF. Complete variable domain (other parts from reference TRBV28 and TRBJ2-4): DVKVTQSSRYLVKRTGEKVFLECVQDMDHENMFWYRQDPGLGLRLIYFSYDVKMKEKGDIPEGYSVSREKKERFSLILESASTNQTSMYLCASRGQTLGAKNIQYFGAGTRLSVL.

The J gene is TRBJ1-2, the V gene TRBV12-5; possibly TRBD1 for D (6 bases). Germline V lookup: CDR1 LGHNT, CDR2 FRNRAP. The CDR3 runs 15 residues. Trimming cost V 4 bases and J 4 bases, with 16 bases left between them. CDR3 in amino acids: CASGYINNRAYGYTF. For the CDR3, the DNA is TGTGCTAGTGGTTATATTAACAACAGGGCCTATGGCTACACCTTC.

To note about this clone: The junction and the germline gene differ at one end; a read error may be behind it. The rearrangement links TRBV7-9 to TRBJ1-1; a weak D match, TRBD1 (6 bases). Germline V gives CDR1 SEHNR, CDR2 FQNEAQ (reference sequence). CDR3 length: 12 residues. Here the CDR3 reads CSSSIQGTEAFF. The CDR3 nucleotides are TGTTCCAGCAGCATACAGGGCACTGAAGCTTTCTTT. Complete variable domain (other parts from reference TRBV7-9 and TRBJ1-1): DTGVSQNPRHKITKRGQNVTFRCDPISEHNRLYWYRQTLGQGPEFLTYFQNEAQLEKSRLLSDRFSAERPKGSFSTLEIQRTEQGDSAMYLCSSSIQGTEAFFGQGTRLTVV.

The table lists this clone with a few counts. CDR3 in DNA: TGTGCTAGTGCAGGGGCTGGGGCCAACGTCCTGACTTTC. Protein sequence: CASAGAGANVLTF. The chain employs TRBV12-5 and TRBJ2-6, with TRBD1 as a possible D gene (6 bases). Trimming removed 7 bases at V and 2 bases at J, with 6 bases between. CDR3 size: 13 residues. Germline V CDR1 and CDR2: LGHNT, FRNRAP.

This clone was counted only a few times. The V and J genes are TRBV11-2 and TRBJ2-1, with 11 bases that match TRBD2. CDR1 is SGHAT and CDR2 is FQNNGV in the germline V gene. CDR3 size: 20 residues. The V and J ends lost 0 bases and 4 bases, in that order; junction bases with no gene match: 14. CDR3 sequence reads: CASSLDRWETSGGNYNEQFF. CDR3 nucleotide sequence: TGTGCCAGCAGCTTAGATCGATGGGAAACTAGCGGGGGAAATTACAATGAGCAGTTCTTC.

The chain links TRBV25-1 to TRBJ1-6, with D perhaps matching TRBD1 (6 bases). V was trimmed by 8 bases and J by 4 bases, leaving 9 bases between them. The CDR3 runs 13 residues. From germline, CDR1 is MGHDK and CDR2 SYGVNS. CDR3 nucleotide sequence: TGTGCCAGCGGGGACAAGTATAATTCACCCCTCCACTTT. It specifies CASGDKYNSPLHF.

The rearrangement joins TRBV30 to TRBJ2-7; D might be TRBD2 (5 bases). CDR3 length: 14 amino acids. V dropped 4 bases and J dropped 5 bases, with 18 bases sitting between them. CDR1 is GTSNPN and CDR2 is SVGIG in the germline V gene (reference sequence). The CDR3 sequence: CAWTSGGREHEQYF. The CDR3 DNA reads TGTGCCTGGACTTCGGGTGGAAGGGAGCACGAGCAGTACTTC.

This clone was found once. The DNA of the CDR3 is TGTGCCAGCACCCCGGGACTAGCGGGGGGGGAAGAGACCCAGTACTTC. This sequence encodes CASTPGLAGGEETQYF. V usage is TRBV2 and J usage is TRBJ2-5, with 16 bases matching TRBD2. V trimming: 7 bases; J trimming: 3 bases; junction bases outside the gene matches: 5. The CDR3 has 16 amino acids. Germline-derived CDR1 and CDR2 are SNHLY and FYNNEI. Full variable domain (remainder filled in from reference TRBV2 and TRBJ2-5): EPEVTQTPSHQVTQMGQEVILRCVPISNHLYFYWYRQILGQKVEFLVSFYNNEISEKSEIFDDQFSVERPDGSNFTLKIRSTKLEDSAMYFCASTPGLAGGEETQYFGPGTRLLVL.

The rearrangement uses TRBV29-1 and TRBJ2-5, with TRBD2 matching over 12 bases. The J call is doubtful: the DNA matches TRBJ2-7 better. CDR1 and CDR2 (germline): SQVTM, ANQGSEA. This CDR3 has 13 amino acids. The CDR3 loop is CSVRTSGVYEQYF. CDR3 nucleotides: TGCAGCGTCCGGACTAGCGGGGTTTACGAGCAGTACTTC.

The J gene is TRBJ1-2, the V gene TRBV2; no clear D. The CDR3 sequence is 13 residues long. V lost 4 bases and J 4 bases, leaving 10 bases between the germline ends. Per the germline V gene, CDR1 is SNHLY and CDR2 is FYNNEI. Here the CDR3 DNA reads TGTGCCAGCAGTGGAGGACTAGCCTATGGCTACACCTTC. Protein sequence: CASSGGLAYGYTF.

CDR3 DNA sequence: TGCGCCAGCAGCCATTTACAGGGGCAGGGTGAAGAGACCCAGTACTTC. This translates into CASSHLQGQGEETQYF. The chain couples TRBV5-1 to TRBJ2-5; TRBD1 matches 7 bases. V shed 4 bases, J shed 3 bases, and the junction held 12 bases outside the gene matches. The CDR3 is 16 amino acids. From germline, CDR1 is SGHRS and CDR2 YFSETQ.

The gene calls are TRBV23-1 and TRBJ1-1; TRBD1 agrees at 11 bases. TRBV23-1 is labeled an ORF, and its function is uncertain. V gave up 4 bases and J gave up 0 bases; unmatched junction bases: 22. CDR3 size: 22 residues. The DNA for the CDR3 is TGCGCCAGCAGTCCACGGGCCCAACCTTGGGACAGGGGGTATCCAATGAACACTGAAGCTTTCTTT. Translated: CASSPRAQPWDRGYPMNTEAFF.

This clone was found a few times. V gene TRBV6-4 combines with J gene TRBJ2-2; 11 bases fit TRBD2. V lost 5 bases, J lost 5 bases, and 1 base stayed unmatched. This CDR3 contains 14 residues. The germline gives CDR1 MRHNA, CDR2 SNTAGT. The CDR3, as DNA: TGTGCCAGCAGTCCTAGCGGGGGGACCGGGGAGCTGTTTTTT. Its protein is CASSPSGGTGELFF.

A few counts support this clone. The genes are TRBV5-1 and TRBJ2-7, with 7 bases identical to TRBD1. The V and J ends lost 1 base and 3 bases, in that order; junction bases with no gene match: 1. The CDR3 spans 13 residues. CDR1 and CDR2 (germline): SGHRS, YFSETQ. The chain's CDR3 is CASSLQGDYEQYF. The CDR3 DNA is TGCGCCAGCAGCTTGCAGGGGGACTACGAGCAGTACTTC.

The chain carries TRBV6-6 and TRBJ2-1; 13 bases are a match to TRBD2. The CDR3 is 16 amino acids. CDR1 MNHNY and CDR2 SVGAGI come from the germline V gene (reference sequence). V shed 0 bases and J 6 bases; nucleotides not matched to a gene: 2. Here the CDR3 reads CASSYSTSGGFNEQFF. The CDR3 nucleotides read TGTGCCAGCAGTTACTCGACTAGCGGGGGGTTCAATGAGCAGTTCTTC.

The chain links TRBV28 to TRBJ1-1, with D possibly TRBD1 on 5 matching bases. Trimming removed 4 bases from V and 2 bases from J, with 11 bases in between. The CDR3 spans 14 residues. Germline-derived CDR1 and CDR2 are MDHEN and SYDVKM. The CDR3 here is CASSWEGHNTEAFF. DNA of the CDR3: TGTGCCAGCAGTTGGGAGGGGCATAACACTGAAGCTTTCTTT.